This T cell receptor (beta chain) is from a study of shared clonotypes between healthy human individuals. V was pared by 0 bases and J by 4 bases, with 10 bases between. Germline V CDR1 and CDR2: SGHRS, YFSETQ. This CDR3 is 14 amino acids long. Produced via immunoSEQ multiplex PCR; TCRdb's table is partial and in-frame only. This table holds 2 million to 2.5 million clones, approximately 94% found once. Sequencing input: naive CD4+ T cells sorted from blood. Subset: CD45RA+ positively selected. V gene TRBV5-1 combines with J gene TRBJ1-2; maybe TRBD1 (5 bases). The sequence derives from a man aged 18 to 29 in good health. The CDR3 bases are TGCGCCAGCAGCTTGGTCGCGACAGTCTATGGCTACACCTTC. Translated, it gives CASSLVATVYGYTF.